The 8 T cell receptor beta chains below come from one sample, sequenced in a study of blood T cell repertoires in COVID-19. Clones were sequenced by immunoSEQ multiplex PCR, and TCRdb holds only the in-frame ones, with some missing. This table has about 310,000 clones, about 88% appearing once. Sequencing was performed on PBMCs or T cells enriched from blood (not recorded which). These receptors all stem from a woman aged 40 to 50 who had recovered from COVID-19.

This chain connects TRBV27 to TRBJ2-7; maybe TRBD1 (6 bases). Deletions cut 6 bases from V and 1 base from J, with 13 bases between. The CDR3 spans 14 residues. Germline-derived CDR1 and CDR2 are MNHEY and SMNVEV (reference sequence). The CDR3 bases are TGTGCCAGCAGCGGACAGTCACATTCCTACGAGCAGTACTTC. It yields the protein CASSGQSHSYEQYF.

The DNA of the CDR3 is TGTGCCTGGACCCCAGCGGGAAATTGGGATACGCAGTATTTT. It translates to CAWTPAGNWDTQYF. The genes are TRBV30 and TRBJ2-3, with 7 bases aligning to TRBD2. Per germline, CDR1 GTSNPN and CDR2 SVGIG (reference sequence). This CDR3 spans 14 amino acids. The junction had 10 bases not matched to a gene; V was cut back by 4 bases and J by 6 bases.

The chain uses TRBV4-1 and TRBJ2-7; TRBD1 agrees at 8 bases. Trimming at V came to 5 bases and at J to 2 bases, leaving 8 bases not matched to a gene. CDR3 length: 15 amino acids. Germline V CDR1 and CDR2: MGHRA, YSYEKL. In nucleotides, the CDR3 is TGCGCCAGCAGCGGTAGACAGGGGACCACCTACGAGCAGTACTTC. Its protein product is CASSGRQGTTYEQYF.

The chain employs TRBV28 and TRBJ2-1; 10 bases align to TRBD2. Germline V lookup: CDR1 MDHEN, CDR2 SYDVKM. The CDR3 has 15 residues. The V and J ends lost 1 base and 9 bases, in that order; junction bases with no gene match: 6. CDR3 loop: CASSLSAGGLSEQFF. The CDR3 region has the DNA TGTGCCAGCAGTTTATCAGCGGGGGGGCTGTCTGAGCAGTTCTTC.

The V gene is TRBV7-8, the J gene TRBJ2-3; 9 bases map to TRBD2. Germline V lookup: CDR1 SGHVS, CDR2 FQNEAQ. This CDR3 spans 15 amino acids. V shed 0 bases and J 7 bases; nucleotides not matched to a gene: 5. This CDR3 is CASSLAAGGQYTQYF. DNA of the CDR3: TGTGCCAGCAGCTTAGCTGCGGGGGGGCAATATACGCAGTATTTT.

The CDR3: CASSERGMYEQYF. CDR3 DNA sequence: TGTGCCAGCAGTGAAAGGGGAATGTACGAGCAGTACTTC. V is TRBV2 and J is TRBJ2-7, with a tentative D call TRBD1 (5 bases). Germline V gives CDR1 SNHLY, CDR2 FYNNEI. The CDR3 loop spans 13 amino acids. Trimming shortened V by 2 bases and J by 4 bases, and 9 bases separated the two germline ends.

The chain links TRBV12-5 to TRBJ2-2; 8 bases agree with TRBD2. The CDR3 sequence is 15 residues long. CDR1 is LGHNT and CDR2 is FRNRAP in the germline V gene. The J segment lost 1 base and the V segment lost 2 bases, leaving 0 bases of the junction unmatched. CDR3 in DNA: TGTGCTAGTGGTTTGACTAGCGGGAACACCGGGGAGCTGTTTTTT. Protein: CASGLTSGNTGELFF.

The rearrangement uses TRBV10-3 and TRBJ2-3, with 8 bases aligning to TRBD1. This CDR3 contains 17 residues. The trim removed 6 bases at V and 2 bases at J, leaving 13 bases unmatched. CDR1 is ENHRY and CDR2 is SYGVKD in the germline V gene. DNA of the CDR3: TGTGCCATCAGCGTGGCTTTGGGACAGGCCTCCACAGATACGCAGTATTTT. Protein product: CAISVALGQASTDTQYF.